The 8 T cell receptor beta chains in this list originate from one sample, sequenced in a study of control samples from healthy donors and cancer patients. The table came from immunoSEQ multiplex PCR; TCRdb's copy has only in-frame clones and leaves some out. The sample includes around 180,000 clones, about 86% of them seen just once. The sequenced material came from blood. Receptors originate from a young woman in good health.

The V and J genes are TRBV11-2 and TRBJ2-1; D is unresolved. The V gene lost 0 bases and the J gene lost 10 bases, with 10 bases spanning the gap. This CDR3 is built from 13 residues. Per germline, CDR1 SGHAT and CDR2 FQNNGV. The CDR3 coding sequence is TGTGCCAGCAGCTTAGATGCAACAGCCGAGCAGTTCTTC. Translated, it gives CASSLDATAEQFF.

Concerning this clone itself: One end of the junction fails to match germline, which may point to a read error. The chain carries TRBV7-7 and TRBJ1-1; the match to TRBD1 covers 9 bases. CDR3 length equals 13 residues. The V gene's germline CDR1 is SSHAT and CDR2 FNYEAQ (reference sequence). CDR3 region: CASSYDRGTEAFF. As DNA, the CDR3 is TGTGCTAGCAGCTACGACAGGGGGACTGAAGCTTTCTTT.

The CDR3 sequence: CASSLTSGGGEQYV. DNA of the CDR3: TGTGCCAGCTCGCTCACTAGCGGGGGAGGTGAGCAGTACGTC. The chain employs TRBV18 and TRBJ2-7, with TRBD2 identical over 11 bases. This CDR3 contains 14 residues. Germline lookup yields CDR1 KGHSH and CDR2 LQKENI. Losses at the gene ends were 6 bases for V and 7 bases for J; bases not matched to a gene: 8.

The chain links TRBV27 to TRBJ2-5, with 7 bases identical to TRBD1. The V gene end was trimmed by 7 bases and the J gene end by 3 bases; junction bases not matched to a gene: 14. Germline CDR1 MNHEY, CDR2 SMNVEV (reference sequence). CDR3 size: 16 residues. The CDR3 protein is CASNLNQRTGKETQYF. The CDR3 DNA is TGTGCCAGCAACCTCAATCAAAGGACAGGCAAAGAGACCCAGTACTTC.

This chain joins TRBV6-5 and TRBJ2-7; 9 positions agree with TRBD2. Trimming removed 6 bases from V and 4 bases from J; junction bases left unmatched: 7. CDR1 is MNHEY, CDR2 SVGAGI, per germline. The CDR3 is made up of 14 amino acids. The CDR3 protein is CASSVTSGLYEQYF. CDR3 sequence (DNA): TGTGCCAGCAGCGTGACTAGCGGACTATACGAGCAGTACTTC.

The chain links TRBV6-5 to TRBJ2-3, with 10 bases identical to TRBD1. The CDR3 runs 14 residues. Germline V gene sequence: CDR1 MNHEY, CDR2 SVGAGI. The V segment lost 4 bases and the J segment 5 bases; nucleotides outside the gene matches: 3. The CDR3 bases are TGTGCCAGCAGTTTAGGGGACAGGGGAGATACGCAGTATTTT. Translation gives CASSLGDRGDTQYF.

This clone was counted ten times or more. The chain recombines TRBV2 with TRBJ1-5; D remains ambiguous. With 3 bases removed from V and 9 bases from J, the gap between germline ends came to 12 bases. CDR3 length equals 13 residues. Germline lookup yields CDR1 SNHLY and CDR2 FYNNEI. CDR3 bases: TGTGCCAGCAGTGACGAAGGGCCCGGGCCCCAGCATTTT. It codes for CASSDEGPGPQHF.

The sample holds a few counts of this clone. CDR3 bases: TGTGCCAGTAGACAGGAGAGTGAAAAACTGTTTTTT. Its translation: CASRQESEKLFF. The chain employs TRBV12-3 or TRBV12-4 and TRBJ1-4; D is perhaps TRBD1 (6 bases). The V end was cut by 9 bases, the J end by 7 bases, with 12 bases between. CDR3 length: 12 amino acids.